The clone carrying this T cell receptor beta chain was observed a handful of times. The antigen is undetermined. This record belongs to a study of CD8+ T cells in alopecia areata. Overall study context: Treated patients took oral tofacitinib at 5 to 10 mg twice daily. Study-wide findings and caveats: Sequences from scalp samples also cover resident alphabeta T cells of normal skin. Against the mouse data, patients shared TCRs less clearly, possibly for HLA reasons. Lesional scalp, especially alopecia totalis/universalis, showed higher clonality than normal scalp.

Between the trimmed V and J ends, which lost 3 bases and 5 bases, there was a span of 16 bases. CDR1 is GTSNPN, CDR2 SVGIG, per germline (reference sequence). CDR3 length equals 14 residues. Treatment specified: oral pan-JAK inhibitor, 5-10 mg twice daily. Extraction of RNA preceded its reverse transcription into cDNA, which served as the sequencing template. Using immunoSEQ multiplex PCR, the repertoire was profiled, and TCRdb retains in-frame clones only, with some absent. The sample has around 290,000 clones; roughly 60% are singletons. The clonotype was recovered from a human donor with alopecia areata. The V and J genes are TRBV30 and TRBJ1-1, with unresolved D. Source: CD4+ T cells sorted from blood, taken at week 24, from a patient treated with tofacitinib. The CDR3 sequence: CAWRLPGWRTEAFF. For the CDR3, the DNA is TGTGCCTGGAGACTACCGGGATGGCGGACTGAAGCTTTCTTT.